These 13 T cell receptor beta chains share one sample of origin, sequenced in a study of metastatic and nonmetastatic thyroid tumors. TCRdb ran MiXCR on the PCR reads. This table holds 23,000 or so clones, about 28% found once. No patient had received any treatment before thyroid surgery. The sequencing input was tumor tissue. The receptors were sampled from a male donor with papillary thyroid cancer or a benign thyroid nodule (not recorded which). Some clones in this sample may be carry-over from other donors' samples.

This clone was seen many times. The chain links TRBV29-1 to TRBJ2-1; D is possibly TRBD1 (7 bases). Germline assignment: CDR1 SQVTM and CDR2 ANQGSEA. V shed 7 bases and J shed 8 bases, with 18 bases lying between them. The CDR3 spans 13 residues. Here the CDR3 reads CSARGTDYDEQFF. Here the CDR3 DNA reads TGCAGCGCCCGCGGGACAGACTATGATGAGCAGTTCTTC.

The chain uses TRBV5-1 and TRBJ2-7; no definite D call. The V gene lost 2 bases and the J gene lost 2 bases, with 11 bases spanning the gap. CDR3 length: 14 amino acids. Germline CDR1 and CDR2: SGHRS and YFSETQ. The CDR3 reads CASSLISSAYEQYF. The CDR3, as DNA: TGCGCCAGCAGCTTAATCTCGTCGGCCTACGAGCAGTACTTC.

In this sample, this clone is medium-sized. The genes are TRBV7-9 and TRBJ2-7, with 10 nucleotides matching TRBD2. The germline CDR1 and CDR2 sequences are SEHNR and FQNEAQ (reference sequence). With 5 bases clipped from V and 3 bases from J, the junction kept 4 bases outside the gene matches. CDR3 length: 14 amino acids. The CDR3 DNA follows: TGTGCCAGCAGCCCTAGCGGGGGTCTCTACGAGCAGTACTTC. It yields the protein CASSPSGGLYEQYF.

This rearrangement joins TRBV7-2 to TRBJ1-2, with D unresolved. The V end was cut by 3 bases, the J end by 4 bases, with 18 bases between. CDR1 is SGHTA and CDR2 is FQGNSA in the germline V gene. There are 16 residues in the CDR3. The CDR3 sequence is CASSFGLKPSSYGYTF. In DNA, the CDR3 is TGTGCCAGCAGCTTCGGGCTCAAACCAAGCAGCTATGGCTACACCTTC.

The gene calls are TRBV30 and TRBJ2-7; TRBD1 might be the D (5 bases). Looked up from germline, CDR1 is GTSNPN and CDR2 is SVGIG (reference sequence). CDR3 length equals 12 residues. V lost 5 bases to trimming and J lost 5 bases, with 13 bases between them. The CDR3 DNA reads TGTGCCTGGGATCAGGGCACCAACGAGCAGTACTTC. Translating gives CAWDQGTNEQYF.

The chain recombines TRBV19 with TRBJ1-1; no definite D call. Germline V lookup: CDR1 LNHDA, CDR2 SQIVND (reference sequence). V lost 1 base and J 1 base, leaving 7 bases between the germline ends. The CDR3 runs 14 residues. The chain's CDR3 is CASSIGPPNTEAFF. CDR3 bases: TGTGCCAGTAGTATAGGGCCCCCGAACACTGAAGCTTTCTTT.

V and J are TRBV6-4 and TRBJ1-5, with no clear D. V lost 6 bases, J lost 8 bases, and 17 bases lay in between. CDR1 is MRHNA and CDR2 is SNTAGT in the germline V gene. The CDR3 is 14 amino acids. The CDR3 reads CASSPSAQAEPQHF. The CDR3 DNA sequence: TGTGCCAGCAGCCCCTCCGCGCAGGCAGAGCCCCAGCATTTT.

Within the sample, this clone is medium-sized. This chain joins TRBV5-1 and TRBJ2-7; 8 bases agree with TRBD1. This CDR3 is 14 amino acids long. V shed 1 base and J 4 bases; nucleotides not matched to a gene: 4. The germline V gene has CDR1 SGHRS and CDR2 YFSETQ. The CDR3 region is CASSLRTGPYEQYF. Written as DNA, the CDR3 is TGCGCCAGCAGCTTGAGGACAGGGCCGTACGAGCAGTACTTC.

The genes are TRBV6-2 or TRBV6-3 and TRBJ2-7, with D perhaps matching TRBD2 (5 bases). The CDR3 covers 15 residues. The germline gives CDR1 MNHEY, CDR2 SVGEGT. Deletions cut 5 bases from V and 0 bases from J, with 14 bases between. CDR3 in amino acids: CASSPPADSSYEQYF. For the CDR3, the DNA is TGTGCCAGCAGTCCCCCAGCGGATAGCTCCTACGAGCAGTACTTC.

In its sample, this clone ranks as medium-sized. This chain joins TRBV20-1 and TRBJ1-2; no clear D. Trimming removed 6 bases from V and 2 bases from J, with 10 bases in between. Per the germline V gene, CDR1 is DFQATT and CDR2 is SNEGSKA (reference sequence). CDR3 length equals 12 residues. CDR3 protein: CSAQPRNYGYTF. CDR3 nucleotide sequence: TGCAGTGCCCAACCAAGAAACTATGGCTACACCTTC.

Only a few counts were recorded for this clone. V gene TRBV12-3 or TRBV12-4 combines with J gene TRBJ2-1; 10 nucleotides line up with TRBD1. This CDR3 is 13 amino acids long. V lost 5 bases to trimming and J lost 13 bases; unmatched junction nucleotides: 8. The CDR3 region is CASSVRDRGYQFF. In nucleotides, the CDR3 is TGTGCCAGCAGTGTACGGGACAGGGGATATCAGTTCTTC.

Here the CDR3 DNA reads TGTGCCAGCAGCCATGGACAGGGAGATTATAGCAATCAGCCCCAGCATTTT. Translation gives CASSHGQGDYSNQPQHF. This chain links TRBV4-2 with TRBJ1-5; TRBD1 agrees at 8 bases. With V trimmed by 3 bases and J by 0 bases, 7 bases remained unmatched. The CDR3 runs to 17 residues. Per germline, CDR1 LGHNA and CDR2 YNFKEQ.

For the CDR3, the DNA is TGCAGTGCTGCCGACAGGGTTAACACTGAAGCTTTCTTT. Translating gives CSAADRVNTEAFF. V and J are TRBV20-1 and TRBJ1-1, with 7 bases fitting TRBD1. CDR1 and CDR2 (germline): DFQATT, SNEGSKA (reference sequence). This CDR3 has 13 residues. J gave up 2 bases and V 5 bases, and 5 bases lay outside the gene matches.